The 17 T cell receptor beta chains reported below all come from one sample, sequenced in a study of PD-1 blockade in mismatch repair-deficient tumors. Clones were read by immunoSEQ multiplex PCR, and TCRdb kept only the in-frame ones, dropping some. The table includes about 68,000 clones, around 80% detected once. This specimen consisted of peripheral blood, obtained 2 weeks after starting pembrolizumab. The receptors originated from an adult with mismatch repair-deficient cancer.

This sequence joins TRBV6-1 and TRBJ1-2; D might be TRBD1 (6 bases). The CDR3 sequence is 13 residues long. The germline gives CDR1 MNHNS, CDR2 SASEGT. The V gene lost 0 bases and the J gene lost 7 bases, with 9 bases spanning the gap. The CDR3 sequence is CASSEAGGFGYTF. CDR3 in DNA: TGTGCCAGCAGTGAAGCAGGGGGTTTTGGCTACACCTTC.

The V and J genes are TRBV7-9 and TRBJ1-1; TRBD1 matches 10 bases. The CDR3 loop spans 18 amino acids. The V gene end was trimmed by 1 base and the J gene end by 0 bases; junction bases not matched to a gene: 8. The germline V gene encodes CDR1 SEHNR and CDR2 FQNEAQ (reference sequence). The CDR3, as DNA: TGTGCCAGCAGCTTAGGCCCCGTGGGACAGGGGATGAACACTGAAGCTTTCTTT. The encoded protein is CASSLGPVGQGMNTEAFF.

The V call is TRBV9, the J call TRBJ1-4; D is unresolved. This CDR3 comprises 17 residues. With 3 bases removed from V and 0 bases from J, the gap between germline ends came to 15 bases. CDR1 and CDR2 (germline): SGDLS, YYNGEE. The CDR3 DNA is TGTGCCAGCAGCGAGTTCTCGGGGTCTACAACTAATGAAAAACTGTTTTTT. This sequence encodes CASSEFSGSTTNEKLFF.

V gene TRBV7-2 combines with J gene TRBJ2-5; 11 bases align to TRBD2. Trimming at V came to 3 bases and at J to 4 bases, leaving 4 bases not matched to a gene. The CDR3 sequence is 15 residues long. Germline CDR1 SGHTA, CDR2 FQGNSA. CDR3 loop: CASSLSGLAGETQYF. CDR3 DNA sequence: TGTGCCAGCAGCTTGAGTGGACTAGCGGGAGAGACCCAGTACTTC.

This rearrangement joins TRBV30 to TRBJ1-2; D not certain. The CDR3 runs to 15 residues. Trimming took off 2 bases at V and 4 bases at J, with 17 bases between the two ends. Germline loops: CDR1 GTSNPN, CDR2 SVGIG (reference sequence). CDR3 region: CAWSPDGGAFYGYTF. Written as DNA, the CDR3 is TGTGCCTGGAGTCCAGACGGAGGTGCCTTCTATGGCTACACCTTC.

This chain links TRBV15 with TRBJ2-1; D remains ambiguous. The CDR3 length is 15 residues. V shed 5 bases and J shed 0 bases, with 11 bases lying between them. In germline, CDR1 is LNHNV, CDR2 YYDKDF (reference sequence). The CDR3 DNA follows: TGTGCCACCAGCGGGTACGGTAGCTCCTACAATGAGCAGTTCTTC. Residues: CATSGYGSSYNEQFF.

CDR3: CASSYPTGGGSYGYTF. CDR3 DNA: TGTGCCAGCAGTTATCCCACGGGGGGGGGTAGCTATGGCTACACCTTC. The genes are TRBV28 and TRBJ1-2; tentatively, D is TRBD1 (5 bases). This CDR3 comprises 16 residues. V lost 4 bases and J lost 4, with 19 bases in between. The V gene's germline CDR1 is MDHEN and CDR2 SYDVKM.

There are a few counts of this clone. The gene calls are TRBV4-1 and TRBJ2-5; 10 nucleotides align to TRBD2. The CDR3 loop spans 15 amino acids. Germline assignment: CDR1 MGHRA and CDR2 YSYEKL. After removal of 0 bases from V and 7 bases from J, the junction contained 5 bases not matched to a gene. The CDR3 bases are TGCGCCAGCAGCCAAGATCCGGCTAGCGGGAGGACCCAGTACTTC. Residues: CASSQDPASGRTQYF.

CDR3 sequence: CASSTGTSGYTF. In DNA form, the CDR3 reads TGTGCCAGCAGCACCGGGACGTCCGGCTACACCTTC. The J gene is TRBJ1-2, the V gene TRBV7-2; tentatively, D is TRBD1 (5 bases). V was trimmed by 5 bases and J by 8 bases, leaving 12 bases between them. The germline gives CDR1 SGHTA, CDR2 FQGNSA. The CDR3 sequence is 12 residues long. Together with reference TRBV7-2 and TRBJ1-2, the CDR3 gives the full variable domain: GAGVSQSPSNKVTEKGKDVELRCDPISGHTALYWYRQSLGQGLEFLIYFQGNSAPDKSGLPSDRFSAERTGGSVSTLTIQRTQQEDSAVYLCASSTGTSGYTFGSGTRLTVV.

This chain joins TRBV7-8 and TRBJ1-1; D perhaps matches TRBD1 (6 bases). V lost 1 base and J lost 1, with 19 bases in between. The CDR3 covers 18 residues. Germline CDR1 is SGHVS and CDR2 is FQNEAQ. CDR3 in DNA: TGTGCCAGCAGCTTAGTTAGGGTCCCGGGGGCCCCGAACACTGAAGCTTTCTTT. Its protein product is CASSLVRVPGAPNTEAFF.

This clone was seen a handful of times. This chain links TRBV7-9 with TRBJ2-3; D is undetermined. Germline V CDR1 and CDR2: SEHNR, FQNEAQ (reference sequence). This CDR3 has 13 amino acids. Trimming shortened V by 8 bases and J by 0 bases, and 9 bases separated the two germline ends. The CDR3 region has the DNA TGTGCCAGCGAATCCTCTAGCACAGATACGCAGTATTTT. It specifies CASESSSTDTQYF.

This sequence joins TRBV5-4 and TRBJ2-1, with TRBD2 identical over 12 bases. The CDR3 runs to 15 residues. Unmatched junction bases numbered 4, after V lost 5 bases and J lost 4 bases. The germline V gene encodes CDR1 SGHNT and CDR2 YYREEE (reference sequence). For the CDR3, the DNA is TGTGCCAGCAGTACCACTAGCGGGAGGTACAATGAGCAGTTCTTC. As protein: CASSTTSGRYNEQFF.

The rearrangement links TRBV6-4 to TRBJ2-1; TRBD1 is a possible D gene (7 bases). The CDR3 sequence is 13 residues long. Germline V gives CDR1 MRHNA, CDR2 SNTAGT. V was pared by 2 bases and J by 7 bases, with 9 bases between. CDR3 sequence: CASSDAGGNEQFF. The CDR3 DNA follows: TGTGCCAGCAGTGACGCAGGGGGGAATGAGCAGTTCTTC.

The V and J genes are TRBV5-1 and TRBJ2-7; TRBD1 matches 10 bases. This CDR3 is 14 amino acids long. V lost 2 bases and J lost 6; bases outside the gene matches: 5. The germline gives CDR1 SGHRS, CDR2 YFSETQ. The CDR3 DNA follows: TGCGCCAGCAGCTTAGGGGACAGGGGCTCCGAGCAGTACTTC. Its protein product is CASSLGDRGSEQYF.

V usage is TRBV7-6 and J usage is TRBJ2-1, with 7 bases identical to TRBD1. Looked up from germline, CDR1 is SGHVS and CDR2 is FNYEAQ. Trimming took 6 bases from V and 8 from J; bases not matched to a gene: 4. This CDR3 region has 12 residues. This chain's CDR3 is CASSPGGYEQFF. In DNA, the CDR3 is TGTGCCAGCAGTCCAGGGGGATATGAGCAGTTCTTC.

V and J are TRBV5-1 and TRBJ2-7, with D perhaps matching TRBD2 (5 bases). The CDR3 totals 12 residues. V dropped 8 bases and J dropped 2 bases, with 11 bases sitting between them. Germline lookup yields CDR1 SGHRS and CDR2 YFSETQ. This chain's CDR3 is CASRTGTYEQYF. The CDR3 coding sequence is TGCGCCAGTAGGACGGGAACCTACGAGCAGTACTTC.

The chain carries TRBV4-1 and TRBJ2-5; TRBD2 agrees at 10 bases. The length of the CDR3 is 17 residues. From germline, CDR1 is MGHRA and CDR2 YSYEKL. J was trimmed by 5 bases and V by 0 bases; bases with no gene match: 9. CDR3 DNA: TGCGCCAGCAGCCAAGATCGCCTAGCGGGAGTCGGTGAGACCCAGTACTTC. This gives the protein CASSQDRLAGVGETQYF.